Reported below is one T cell receptor beta chain. Its target is not known. After removal of 0 bases from V and 14 bases from J, the junction contained 7 bases not matched to a gene. CDR1 is SGHRS, CDR2 YFSETQ, per germline. The CDR3 totals 13 residues. Measured with immunoSEQ multiplex PCR; TCRdb has only the in-frame clones, and not every one. The sample gives 150,000 to 200,000 clones, about 86% of which show up once; 0.49% is in the top ten. The sample is drawn from a study of T cell responses to AZD1222 COVID-19 vaccine. Notes on the study in general: A mostly white British donor set with more females was recruited, and clonal diversity was possibly underestimated.

V is TRBV5-1 and J is TRBJ2-3; 9 bases are a match to TRBD1. Sequenced material: peripheral blood, taken on day 0 of AZD1222 vaccination. The clonotype comes from an adult in good health. CDR3 sequence reads: CASSLAEGQGLYF. DNA for the CDR3: TGCGCCAGCAGCTTGGCGGAAGGACAGGGGTTGTATTTT. Filled out from reference TRBV5-1 and TRBJ2-3, the complete variable domain reads KAGVTQTPRYLIKTRGQQVTLSCSPISGHRSVSWYQQTPGQGLQFLFEYFSETQRNKGNFPGRFSGRQFSNSRSEMNVSTLELGDSALYLCASSLAEGQGLYFGPGTRLTVL.